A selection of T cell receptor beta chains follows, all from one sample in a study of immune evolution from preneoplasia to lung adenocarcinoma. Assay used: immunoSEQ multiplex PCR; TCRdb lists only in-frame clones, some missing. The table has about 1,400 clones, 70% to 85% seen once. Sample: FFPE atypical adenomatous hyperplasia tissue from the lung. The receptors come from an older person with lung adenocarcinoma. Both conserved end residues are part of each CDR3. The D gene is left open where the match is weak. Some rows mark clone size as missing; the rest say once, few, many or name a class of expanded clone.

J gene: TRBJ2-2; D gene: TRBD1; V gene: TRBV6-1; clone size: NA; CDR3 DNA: TGTGCCAGCAGTGACCTTGGGACAGTGTCGACCGGGGAGCTGTTTTTT; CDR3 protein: CASSDLGTVSTGELFF
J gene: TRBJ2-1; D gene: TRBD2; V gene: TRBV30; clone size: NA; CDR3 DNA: TGTGCCTGGAGGCGGGAGCAGGCCGCTGAGCAGTTCTTC; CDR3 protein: CAWRREQAAEQFF
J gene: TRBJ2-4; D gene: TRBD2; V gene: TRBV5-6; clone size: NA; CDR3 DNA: TGTGCCAGCAGCTTAAGGTCCCGGGGGGGAAACATTCAGTACTTC; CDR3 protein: CASSLRSRGGNIQYF
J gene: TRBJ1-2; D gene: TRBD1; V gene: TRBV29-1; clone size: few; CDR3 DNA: TGCAGCGTAGATTTAGGGACAGGAGCTAACTATGGCTACACCTTC; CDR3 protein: CSVDLGTGANYGYTF
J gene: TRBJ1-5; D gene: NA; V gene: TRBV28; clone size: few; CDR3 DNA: TGTGCCAGCAGTCCTCCTTCCAGGGTTAGGAGCAATCAGCCCCAGCATTTT; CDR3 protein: CASSPPSRVRSNQPQHF
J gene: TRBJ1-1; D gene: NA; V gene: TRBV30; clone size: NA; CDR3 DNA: TGTGTCCACCGGCGCGGGGGCGCAAGCACTGAAGCTTTCTTT; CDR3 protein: CVHRRGGASTEAFF
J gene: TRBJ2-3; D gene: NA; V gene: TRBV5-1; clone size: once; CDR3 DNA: TGCGCCAGCAGCTTGGCGGTGAACACAGATACGCAGTATTTT; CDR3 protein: CASSLAVNTDTQYF
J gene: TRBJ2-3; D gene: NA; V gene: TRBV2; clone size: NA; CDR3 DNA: TGTGCCAGCACCGAGTCCTTCTATACGCAGTATTTT; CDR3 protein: CASTESFYTQYF
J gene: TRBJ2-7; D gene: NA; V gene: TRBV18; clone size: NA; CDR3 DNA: TGTGCCAGCTCACCACCGGGGCAAGGTGGTCACGAGCAGTACTTC; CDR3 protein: CASSPPGQGGHEQYF
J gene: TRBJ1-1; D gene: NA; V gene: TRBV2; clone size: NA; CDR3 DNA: TGTGCCAGCAGTCACTACGACAGAGGCGGATCCACTGAAGCTTTCTTT; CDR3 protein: CASSHYDRGGSTEAFF
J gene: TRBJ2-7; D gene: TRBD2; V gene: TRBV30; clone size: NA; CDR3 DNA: TGTGCCTGGATCCCCCTAGCGGGAGGCGAGCAGTACTTC; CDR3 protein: CAWIPLAGGEQYF
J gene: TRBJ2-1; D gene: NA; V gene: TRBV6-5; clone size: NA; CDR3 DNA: TGTGCCAGCAAATACCGGACCGCCTACAATGAGCAGTTCTTC; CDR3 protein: CASKYRTAYNEQFF
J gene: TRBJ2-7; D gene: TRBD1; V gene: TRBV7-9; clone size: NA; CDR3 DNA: TGTGCCAGCAGCTTCCTGGGACAGACTTACGAGCAGTACTTC; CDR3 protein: CASSFLGQTYEQYF
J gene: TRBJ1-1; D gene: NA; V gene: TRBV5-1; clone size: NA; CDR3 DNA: TGCGCCAGCAGCCCGGCAGGGGCGCGGAACACTGAAGCTTTCTTT; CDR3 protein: CASSPAGARNTEAFF
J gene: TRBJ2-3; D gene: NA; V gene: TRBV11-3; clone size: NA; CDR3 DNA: TGTGCCAGCAGCTTAGGGGCCCTTCTTCCTTCGAGGGATACGCAGTATTTT; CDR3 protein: CASSLGALLPSRDTQYF
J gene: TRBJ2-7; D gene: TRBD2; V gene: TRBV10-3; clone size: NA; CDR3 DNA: TGTGCCATCCGGGGTGTAGGCGGGAGCTCCTACGAGCAGTACTTC; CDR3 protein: CAIRGVGGSSYEQYF
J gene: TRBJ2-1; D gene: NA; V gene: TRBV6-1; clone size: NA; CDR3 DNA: TGTGCCAGCACCCGGGACTCGCGCTCCTACAATGAGCAGTTCTTC; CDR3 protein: CASTRDSRSYNEQFF
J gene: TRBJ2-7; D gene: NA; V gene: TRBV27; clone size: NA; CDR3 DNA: TGTGCCAGCAGTTTATCACAGCTTTCCTACGAGCAGTACTTC; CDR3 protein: CASSLSQLSYEQYF
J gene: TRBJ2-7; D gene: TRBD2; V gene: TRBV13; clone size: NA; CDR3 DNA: TGTGCCAGCAGCTTGGGGCCGGGAGGTAACGGCGAGCAGTACTTC; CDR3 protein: CASSLGPGGNGEQYF
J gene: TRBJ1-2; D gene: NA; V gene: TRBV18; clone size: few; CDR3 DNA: TGTGCCAGCTCCCGGCCGACGGATGGCTACACCTTC; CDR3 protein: CASSRPTDGYTF
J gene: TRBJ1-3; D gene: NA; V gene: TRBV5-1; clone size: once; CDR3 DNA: TGCGCCAGCAGCGGAGGGAACTCTGGAAACACCATATATTTT; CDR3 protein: CASSGGNSGNTIYF
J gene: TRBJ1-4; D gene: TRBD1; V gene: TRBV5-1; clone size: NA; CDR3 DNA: TGCGCCAGCAACTTGGCCCCCGGGAGGGGGCTGACTAATGAAAAACTGTTTTTT; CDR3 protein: CASNLAPGRGLTNEKLFF
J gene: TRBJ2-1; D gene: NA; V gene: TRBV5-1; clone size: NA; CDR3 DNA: TGCGCCAGCAGCTTAGTCCAGAGGAGCGATGAGCAGTTCTTC; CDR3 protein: CASSLVQRSDEQFF
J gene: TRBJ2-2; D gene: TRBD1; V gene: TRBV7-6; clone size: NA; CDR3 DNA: TGTGCCAGCAGCTCCGGGACAGGGGCGAACACCGGGGAGCTGTTTTTT; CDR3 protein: CASSSGTGANTGELFF
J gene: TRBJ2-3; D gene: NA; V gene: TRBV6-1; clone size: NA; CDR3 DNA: TGTGCCAGCAGCCGCGGTGGGACAGATACGCAGTATTTT; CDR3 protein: CASSRGGTDTQYF
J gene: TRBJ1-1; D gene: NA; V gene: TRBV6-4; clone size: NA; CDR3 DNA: TGTGCCAGCAGTTCCCATGGGGGGAACACTGAAGCTTTCTTT; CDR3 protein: CASSSHGGNTEAFF
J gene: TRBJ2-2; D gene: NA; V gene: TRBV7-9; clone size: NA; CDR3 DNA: TGTGCCAGCAGCTTAGTTTTGGGGAACACCGGGGAGCTGTTTTTT; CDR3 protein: CASSLVLGNTGELFF
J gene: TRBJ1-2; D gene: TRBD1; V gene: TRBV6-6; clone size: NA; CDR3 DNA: TGTGCCAGCATTCTACGGGACAGAGCTAACTATGGCTACACCTTC; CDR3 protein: CASILRDRANYGYTF
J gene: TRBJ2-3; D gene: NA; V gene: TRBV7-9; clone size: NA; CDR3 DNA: TGTGCCAGCAGCTTTGGGGGGGCAGCAGATACGCAGTATTTT; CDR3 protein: CASSFGGAADTQYF
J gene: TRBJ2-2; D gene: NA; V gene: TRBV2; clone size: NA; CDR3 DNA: TGTGCCAGCAGTGACTCTCTAGCCCCCGGGGAGCTGTTTTTT; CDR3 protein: CASSDSLAPGELFF
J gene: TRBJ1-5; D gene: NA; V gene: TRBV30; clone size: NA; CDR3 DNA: TGTGTCTGGAGCGGGGAGTCTAATCAGCCCCAGCATTTT; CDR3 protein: CVWSGESNQPQHF
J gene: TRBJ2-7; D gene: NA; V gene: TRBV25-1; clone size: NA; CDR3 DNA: TGTGCCAGCAGTGAATTCCGGGAAGACTACGAGCAGTACTTC; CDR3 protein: CASSEFREDYEQYF
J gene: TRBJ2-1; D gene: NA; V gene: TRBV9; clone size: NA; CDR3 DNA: TGTGCCAGCAGCGGTCACGGGGGGCAAAGCTCCTACAATGAGCAGTTCTTC; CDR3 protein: CASSGHGGQSSYNEQFF
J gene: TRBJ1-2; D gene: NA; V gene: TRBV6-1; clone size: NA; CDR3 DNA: TGTGCCAGCAGTGAATCGGGAGTCTATGGCTACACCTTC; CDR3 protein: CASSESGVYGYTF